The 13 T cell receptor beta chains listed next were all sequenced from one sample in a study of blood T cells in healthy people across ages. A J-beta primer mix and a sample-barcoded 5' primer were used in a second PCR of about 7 to 12 cycles. From the 5' RACE reads, TCRdb called clonotypes with MiXCR, one entry per CDR3 protein. The repertoire holds roughly 800,000 distinct CDR3 sequences, with about 62% as singletons. The specimen was blood. These TCRs come from a man in his thirties or forties in good health.

The rearrangement uses TRBV5-1 and TRBJ2-1; 10 bases map to TRBD1. The CDR3 is 15 residues long. Germline V gives CDR1 SGHRS, CDR2 YFSETQ. V was pared by 4 bases and J by 5 bases, with 6 bases of the junction left unmatched. The CDR3 sequence: CASSPGTGEDNEQFF. CDR3 sequence (DNA): TGCGCCAGCAGCCCCGGGACAGGGGAGGACAATGAGCAGTTCTTC.

The CDR3: CASSLGTHSYPLYSGGFYNEQYF. CDR3 nucleotides: TGTGCCAGCAGCTTAGGAACACATTCTTACCCCTTATATAGCGGGGGATTTTACAATGAGCAGTACTTC. The chain recombines TRBV11-2 with TRBJ2-7; TRBD2 agrees at 9 bases. Per germline, CDR1 SGHAT and CDR2 FQNNGV. This CDR3 region has 23 residues. With V trimmed by 1 base and J by 7 bases, 32 bases remained unmatched.

The rearrangement uses TRBV29-1 and TRBJ2-3; D ambiguous. This CDR3 is 13 amino acids long. Trimming cost V 1 base and J 4 bases, with 9 bases left between them. Germline V lookup: CDR1 SQVTM, CDR2 ANQGSEA. This CDR3 reads CSVEGGRADTQYF. For the CDR3, the DNA is TGCAGCGTTGAAGGGGGTAGGGCAGATACGCAGTATTTT.

The chain employs TRBV5-1 and TRBJ2-1; D perhaps matches TRBD1 (6 bases). This CDR3 contains 16 residues. The V gene's germline CDR1 is SGHRS and CDR2 YFSETQ. V lost 0 bases and J lost 7, with 17 bases in between. CDR3 coding DNA: TGCGCCAGCAGCTTGGAGGGGGTGCGGGCCGGGAATGAGCAGTTCTTC. Protein: CASSLEGVRAGNEQFF.

J is TRBJ1-4 and V is TRBV15; D is perhaps TRBD1 (5 bases). The CDR3 extends over 17 amino acids. Between the trimmed V and J ends, which lost 0 bases and 5 bases, there was a span of 16 bases. Germline V gene data show CDR1 as LNHNV and CDR2 as YYDKDF (reference sequence). In nucleotides, the CDR3 is TGTGCCACCAGCAGAGACCCATCGACAGACTTAAATGAAAAACTGTTTTTT. The encoded protein is CATSRDPSTDLNEKLFF.

The chain employs TRBV6-5 and TRBJ2-5; D is undetermined. V was pared by 0 bases and J by 2 bases, with 4 bases between. This CDR3 is built from 13 residues. The germline gives CDR1 MNHEY, CDR2 SVGAGI. In DNA, the CDR3 is TGTGCCAGCAGTTACTCGGCTCAAGAGACCCAGTACTTC. It encodes CASSYSAQETQYF.

The chain uses TRBV10-3 and TRBJ1-2; 11 bases are a match to TRBD1. The length of the CDR3 is 14 residues. J gave up 7 bases and V 3 bases, and 4 bases lay outside the gene matches. Germline V gives CDR1 ENHRY, CDR2 SYGVKD. CDR3 sequence reads: CAISDFGQGAGYTF. The CDR3 bases are TGTGCCATCAGTGATTTCGGACAGGGGGCTGGCTACACCTTC.

This clonotype was picked up a small number of times. The J gene is TRBJ2-7, the V gene TRBV6-2 or TRBV6-3; 7 nucleotides align to TRBD1. V lost 6 bases to trimming and J lost 2 bases; unmatched junction nucleotides: 4. CDR3 length: 13 amino acids. CDR1 MNHEY and CDR2 SVGEGT come from the germline V gene. CDR3 region: CASRPDRAYEQYF. Written as DNA, the CDR3 is TGTGCCAGCAGACCCGACAGGGCCTACGAGCAGTACTTC.

The rearrangement uses TRBV21-1 and TRBJ2-4; the table's D call, TRBD2, has no DNA check behind it. TRBV21-1 is annotated as a pseudogene. This CDR3 region has 13 residues. DNA for the CDR3: TGTGCCAGCAGCTGCGGGGATTTCAACATTCAGTACTTC. Amino acids: CASSCGDFNIQYF.

This rearrangement joins TRBV4-3 to TRBJ2-5; perhaps D is TRBD1 or TRBD2 (5 bases each). The CDR3 extends over 15 amino acids. The V gene's germline CDR1 is LGHNA and CDR2 YSLEER. Trimming cost V 2 bases and J 5 bases, with 15 bases left between them. CDR3 sequence: CASSQQVGPGETQYF. Written as DNA, the CDR3 is TGCGCCAGCAGCCAACAGGTGGGACCCGGGGAGACCCAGTACTTC.

This clonotype was detected only a few times. V is TRBV10-3 and J is TRBJ2-7; no definite D call. Trimming took off 4 bases at V and 0 bases at J, with 10 bases between the two ends. This CDR3 has 14 amino acids. CDR1 is ENHRY, CDR2 SYGVKD, per germline. CDR3 loop: CAISVLPCSYEQYF. The CDR3 DNA reads TGTGCCATCAGTGTCCTTCCGTGCTCCTACGAGCAGTACTTC.

The chain links TRBV12-3 or TRBV12-4 to TRBJ2-3, with 8 bases that match TRBD2. The CDR3 has 14 amino acids. The V and J ends lost 5 bases and 1 base, in that order; junction bases with no gene match: 2. CDR3 nucleotide sequence: TGTGCCAGCAGTACTAGCGGTGGCACAGATACGCAGTATTTT. Protein sequence: CASSTSGGTDTQYF.

The CDR3 here is CASSTLRQGPAEQYF. For the CDR3, the DNA is TGTGCCAGCAGTACATTAAGACAGGGGCCAGCCGAGCAGTACTTC. The rearrangement uses TRBV27 and TRBJ2-7; 8 bases are shared with TRBD1. V gave up 5 bases and J gave up 6 bases; unmatched junction bases: 12. Germline V gives CDR1 MNHEY, CDR2 SMNVEV (reference sequence). The CDR3 totals 15 residues.